The 21 T cell receptor beta chains listed next were all sequenced from one sample in a study of beta chain features in type 1 diabetes. These receptors have no known antigen. Study-wide points: Type 1 diabetes patients had TCRB CDR3s that were shorter (moderately but significantly so) in all four CD4+ subsets.

Reverse transcription of all isolated RNA meant that expressed TCRB transcripts were sequenced. Assay used: immunoSEQ multiplex PCR; TCRdb lists only in-frame clones, some missing. This sample yields 600,000 to 700,000 clones, of which 9.5% to 15% are seen a single time; around 0.12% belongs to the top ten. Sequencing was performed on naive CD4+ T cells from blood. The receptor set was obtained from a man aged 25 to 40 with type 1 diabetes.

This clone was seen a few times. The chain recombines TRBV6-5 with TRBJ2-1; 8 bases are shared with TRBD2. This CDR3 spans 14 amino acids. CDR1 is MNHEY and CDR2 is SVGAGI in the germline V gene. J lost 8 bases, V lost 5 bases, and 8 bases had no gene match. For the CDR3, the DNA is TGTGCCAGCAGTAATCGGGGACTAGTCTATGAGCAGTTCTTC. This encodes CASSNRGLVYEQFF.

CDR3 amino acids: CASSSDRVFSPLHF. The CDR3 DNA reads as TGTGCCAGCAGCTCGGACAGGGTGTTTTCACCCCTCCACTTT. The chain uses TRBV11-1 and TRBJ1-6, with 8 bases aligning to TRBD1. The CDR3 sequence is 14 residues long. V gave up 4 bases and J gave up 9 bases; unmatched junction bases: 5. Germline V CDR1 and CDR2: SGHAT, FQDESV (reference sequence).

This clone was counted a few times. The J gene is TRBJ1-5, the V gene TRBV19; tentatively, D is TRBD1 (6 bases). This CDR3 spans 14 amino acids. V was pared by 5 bases and J by 4 bases, with 12 bases between. Germline V gene data show CDR1 as LNHDA and CDR2 as SQIVND (reference sequence). The CDR3 region has the DNA TGTGCCAGTAGTTGGGGGCTGAGTAATCAGCCCCAGCATTTT. It translates to CASSWGLSNQPQHF. The variable domain in full, completed from reference TRBV19 and TRBJ1-5, reads DGGITQSPKYLFRKEGQNVTLSCEQNLNHDAMYWYRQDPGQGLRLIYYSQIVNDFQKGDIAEGYSVSREKKESFPLTVTSAQKNPTAFYLCASSWGLSNQPQHFGDGTRLSIL.

V gene TRBV29-1 combines with J gene TRBJ2-1; D ambiguous. The CDR3 runs 10 residues. Germline CDR1 is SQVTM and CDR2 is ANQGSEA. CDR3 in amino acids: CSAGLNEQFF. For the CDR3, the DNA is TGCAGTGCCGGTCTCAATGAGCAGTTCTTC.

This clone was observed a handful of times. This rearrangement joins TRBV2 to TRBJ2-7; D might be TRBD2 (11 bases). Germline-derived CDR1 and CDR2 are SNHLY and FYNNEI. The CDR3 is 15 residues long. V lost 5 bases, J lost 7 bases, and 21 bases lay in between. The CDR3 sequence: CASSPDRGTSGEQYF. In DNA, the CDR3 is TGTGCCAGCAGTCCGGACAGGGGGACTAGCGGAGAGCAGTACTTC.

Only a few counts were recorded for this clone. The V and J genes are TRBV9 and TRBJ1-2; no clear D gene. The CDR3 length is 15 residues. Trimming shortened V by 0 bases and J by 0 bases, and 9 bases separated the two germline ends. Germline V gene lookup returns CDR1 SGDLS and CDR2 YYNGEE. As DNA, the CDR3 is TGTGCCAGCAGCGTAGCCGGCAGCTCTAACTATGGCTACACCTTC. It specifies CASSVAGSSNYGYTF. The full variable domain, its missing parts supplied by reference TRBV9 and TRBJ1-2, is DSGVTQTPKHLITATGQRVTLRCSPRSGDLSVYWYQQSLDQGLQFLIQYYNGEERAKGNILERFSAQQFPDLHSELNLSSLELGDSALYFCASSVAGSSNYGYTFGSGTRLTVV.

This clone was observed a handful of times. This chain connects TRBV5-1 to TRBJ2-7; D call uncertain. Trimming took off 9 bases at V and 4 bases at J, with 8 bases between the two ends. The CDR3 is 10 amino acids. CDR1 is SGHRS, CDR2 YFSETQ, per germline. CDR3 coding DNA: TGCGCCAACAACAAGTACGAGCAGTACTTC. As protein: CANNKYEQYF.

This clone was observed a handful of times. V usage is TRBV29-1 and J usage is TRBJ2-5; TRBD1 matches 11 bases. V was pared by 4 bases and J by 4 bases, with 5 bases of the junction left unmatched. In germline, CDR1 is SQVTM, CDR2 ANQGSEA. This CDR3 spans 14 amino acids. The CDR3 coding sequence is TGCAGCGTTGGGACAGGGGGCTTCGGAGAGACCCAGTACTTC. Protein product: CSVGTGGFGETQYF.

The chain joins TRBV2 to TRBJ1-6; D unclear. Germline-derived CDR1 and CDR2 are SNHLY and FYNNEI. V was clipped by 5 bases and J by 10 bases, with 18 bases between them. This CDR3 is 15 amino acids long. CDR3 DNA: TGTGCCAGCAGTCAGCTGGCCCCTTACCAATCACCCCTCCACTTT. Its protein is CASSQLAPYQSPLHF.

This clone has only a few counts. The chain couples TRBV18 to TRBJ2-1; D perhaps matches TRBD1 (6 bases). V was shortened by 4 bases and J by 8 bases, with 9 bases between the two germline ends. There are 12 residues in the CDR3. Per germline, CDR1 KGHSH and CDR2 LQKENI. CDR3: CASSRGGDEQFF. The CDR3 DNA sequence: TGTGCCAGCTCACGAGGGGGTGATGAGCAGTTCTTC.

This chain links TRBV4-3 with TRBJ2-3, with TRBD1 identical over 9 bases. After removal of 3 bases from V and 6 bases from J, the junction contained 10 bases not matched to a gene. This CDR3 contains 16 residues. Germline CDR1 reads LGHNA; CDR2 reads YSLEER. The CDR3 sequence is CASSQIGTGFGDTQYF. CDR3 DNA sequence: TGCGCCAGCAGCCAGATCGGGACAGGGTTTGGGGATACGCAGTATTTT.

The V gene is TRBV7-2, the J gene TRBJ2-1; possible D gene TRBD2, 5 bases. CDR1 and CDR2 from the germline V gene are SGHTA and FQGNSA. The CDR3 contains 15 residues. The V gene lost 5 bases and the J gene lost 7 bases, with 18 bases spanning the gap. CDR3 loop: CASSTRLGSGNEQFF. CDR3 coding DNA: TGTGCCAGCAGCACCCGATTAGGGTCGGGAAATGAGCAGTTCTTC. Filled out from reference TRBV7-2 and TRBJ2-1, the complete variable domain reads GAGVSQSPSNKVTEKGKDVELRCDPISGHTALYWYRQSLGQGLEFLIYFQGNSAPDKSGLPSDRFSAERTGGSVSTLTIQRTQQEDSAVYLCASSTRLGSGNEQFFGPGTRLTVL.

The chain has TRBV5-4 and TRBJ1-1; possible D gene TRBD1, 6 bases. Trimming cost V 4 bases and J 1 base, with 11 bases left between them. CDR3 length: 14 residues. Germline-derived CDR1 and CDR2 are SGHNT and YYREEE (reference sequence). As DNA, the CDR3 is TGTGCCAGCAGCGATACCAGGGGGAACACTGAAGCTTTCTTT. Its protein product is CASSDTRGNTEAFF.

This clone has only a few counts. The chain joins TRBV5-1 to TRBJ2-1; a weak D match, TRBD1 (6 bases). The length of the CDR3 is 16 residues. CDR1 is SGHRS, CDR2 YFSETQ, per germline. V lost 3 bases to trimming and J lost 5 bases, with 18 bases between them. CDR3 protein: CASSSAPGPGDNEQFF. The CDR3, as DNA: TGCGCCAGCAGCTCTGCCCCGGGGCCAGGGGACAATGAGCAGTTCTTC.

This clone has only a few counts. This sequence joins TRBV5-4 and TRBJ2-1; D could derive from TRBD1 or TRBD2 (5 bases each). This CDR3 comprises 17 residues. V lost 0 bases and J lost 3, with 16 bases in between. Germline loops: CDR1 SGHNT, CDR2 YYREEE (reference sequence). CDR3 nucleotide sequence: TGTGCCAGCAGCTTGGGCTCGGGACCCTCCCTCTACAATGAGCAGTTCTTC. Translation gives CASSLGSGPSLYNEQFF.

The genes are TRBV7-9 and TRBJ1-5; tentative D call: TRBD1 (6 bases). Germline CDR1 SEHNR, CDR2 FQNEAQ (reference sequence). The V gene lost 6 bases and the J gene lost 5 bases, with 11 bases spanning the gap. The length of the CDR3 is 13 residues. CDR3 sequence (DNA): TGTGCCAGCAGAGGGGGGGTGGATCAGCCCCAGCATTTT. Encoded protein: CASRGGVDQPQHF.

This clone was detected only a few times. This chain connects TRBV7-2 to TRBJ2-1; D gene unclear. This CDR3 comprises 16 residues. In germline, CDR1 is SGHTA, CDR2 FQGNSA. The V end was cut by 3 bases, the J end by 0 bases, with 12 bases between. The CDR3 nucleotides read TGTGCCAGCAGCTTTACGCCCCTGTCCTCCTACAATGAGCAGTTCTTC. Its protein is CASSFTPLSSYNEQFF. The full variable domain, with the rest looked up from reference TRBV7-2 and TRBJ2-1, is GAGVSQSPSNKVTEKGKDVELRCDPISGHTALYWYRQSLGQGLEFLIYFQGNSAPDKSGLPSDRFSAERTGGSVSTLTIQRTQQEDSAVYLCASSFTPLSSYNEQFFGPGTRLTVL.

This clone was detected a few times. The V call is TRBV9, the J call TRBJ2-2; D is ambiguous. The CDR3 is 15 residues long. Looked up from germline, CDR1 is SGDLS and CDR2 is YYNGEE. V lost 2 bases, J lost 0 bases, and 8 bases lay in between. The CDR3 nucleotides read TGTGCCAGCAGCGTCGAAAACGCGAACACCGGGGAGCTGTTTTTT. Its protein is CASSVENANTGELFF.

The gene calls are TRBV7-2 and TRBJ1-1, with 7 bases lining up with TRBD1. From germline, CDR1 is SGHTA and CDR2 FQGNSA. The CDR3 length is 15 residues. After removal of 1 base from V and 2 bases from J, the junction contained 4 bases not matched to a gene. The CDR3 DNA reads TGTGCCAGCAGCTTAGAGGGGGCAGCTAACACTGAAGCTTTCTTT. It is translated as CASSLEGAANTEAFF.

This clone was picked up a small number of times. The chain combines TRBV4-2 with TRBJ1-4; D possibly corresponds to TRBD1 (6 bases). This CDR3 has 15 residues. V was shortened by 4 bases and J by 5 bases, with 14 bases between the two germline ends. Germline lookup yields CDR1 LGHNA and CDR2 YNFKEQ. CDR3 nucleotide sequence: TGTGCCAGCAGCCCCTTAGGACAGTTAAATGAAAAACTGTTTTTT. Encoded protein: CASSPLGQLNEKLFF.

This clone was counted a few times. The chain employs TRBV9 and TRBJ2-1; TRBD1 or TRBD2 may be the D gene (6 bases each). V lost 0 bases and J lost 3, with 10 bases in between. Germline V CDR1 and CDR2: SGDLS, YYNGEE. The length of the CDR3 is 15 residues. The CDR3 sequence is CASSVGGGYYNEQFF. CDR3 coding DNA: TGTGCCAGCAGCGTAGGAGGGGGGTACTACAATGAGCAGTTCTTC.